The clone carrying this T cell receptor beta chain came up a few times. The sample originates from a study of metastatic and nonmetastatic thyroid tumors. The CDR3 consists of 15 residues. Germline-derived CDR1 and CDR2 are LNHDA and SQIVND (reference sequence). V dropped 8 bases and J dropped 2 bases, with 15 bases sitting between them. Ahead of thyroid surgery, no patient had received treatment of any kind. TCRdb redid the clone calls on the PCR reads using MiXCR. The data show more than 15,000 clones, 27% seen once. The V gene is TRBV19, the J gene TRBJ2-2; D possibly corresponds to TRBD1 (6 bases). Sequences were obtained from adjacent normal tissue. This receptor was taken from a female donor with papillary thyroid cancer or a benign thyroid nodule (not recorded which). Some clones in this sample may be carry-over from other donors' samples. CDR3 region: CASSTGRPNTGELFF. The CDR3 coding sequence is TGTGCCAGTTCAACAGGGCGACCAAACACCGGGGAGCTGTTTTTT.